This T cell receptor beta chain was recovered during a study of T-cell memory formation after mild COVID-19. On the study more broadly: Largely donor-specific sequence clusters came from a couple of donors. Study-wide points: Clones contracting day 15 to 85 were balanced CD4/CD8; later expanders leaned CD4+. Pre-infection memory already had some responding clones, implying cross-reactive memory joined.

CDR1 and CDR2 (germline): MNHEY, SVGEGT. The CDR3 has 13 amino acids. V shed 6 bases and J shed 7 bases, with 14 bases lying between them. This clonotype was detected only a few times. Its specificity is not known. TCRdb itself ran the 5' RACE reads through MiXCR, one entry per CDR3 protein. The sample carries 35,000 to 45,000 distinct CDR3 sequences, 7.3% recorded once. The receptor comes from a man aged 18 to 29 who had mild COVID-19 (a few samples of this study predate the infection). Cell type and time point are not known. V and J are TRBV6-2 or TRBV6-3 and TRBJ2-3; a possible D gene is TRBD2 (5 bases). The sequenced sample was PBMCs or a T cell subset sorted from them (not recorded which). CDR3 in amino acids: CASSLGLSHTQYF. The DNA for the CDR3 is TGTGCCAGCAGCCTCGGACTCTCCCATACGCAGTATTTT.